This T cell receptor beta chain stems from a study of blood T cell repertoires in COVID-19. Sequenced by immunoSEQ multiplex PCR; TCRdb stores in-frame clones only, minus some. This sample has 220,000 or so clones, with 80% found just once. Germline V gene data show CDR1 as MNHNS and CDR2 as SASEGT. The V and J ends lost 0 bases and 4 bases, in that order; junction bases with no gene match: 7. The CDR3 covers 16 residues. V is TRBV6-1 and J is TRBJ2-7, with TRBD1 matching over 9 bases. The TCR originated in a woman in her 70s with acute or convalescent COVID-19. Specimen: peripheral blood. The CDR3 loop reads CASSEAPGTGRYEQYF. The CDR3 region has the DNA TGTGCCAGCAGTGAAGCGCCCGGGACAGGGCGGTACGAGCAGTACTTC.